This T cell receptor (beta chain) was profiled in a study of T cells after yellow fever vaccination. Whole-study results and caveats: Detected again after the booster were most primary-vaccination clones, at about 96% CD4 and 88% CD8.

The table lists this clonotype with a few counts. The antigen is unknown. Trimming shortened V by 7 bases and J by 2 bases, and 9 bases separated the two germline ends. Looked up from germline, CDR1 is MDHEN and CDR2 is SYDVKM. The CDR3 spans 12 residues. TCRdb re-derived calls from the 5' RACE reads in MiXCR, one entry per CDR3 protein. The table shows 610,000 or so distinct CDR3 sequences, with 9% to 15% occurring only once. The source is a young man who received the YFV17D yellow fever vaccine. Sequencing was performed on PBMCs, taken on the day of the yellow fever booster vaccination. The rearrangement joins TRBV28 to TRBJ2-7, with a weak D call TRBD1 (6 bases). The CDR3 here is CASIGGAYEQYF. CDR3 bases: TGTGCCAGCATTGGGGGCGCCTACGAGCAGTACTTC.